This entry lists 3 T cell receptor beta chains sequenced from one sample in a study of control samples from healthy donors and cancer patients. The protocol was immunoSEQ multiplex PCR, while the TCRdb copy is restricted to in-frame clones and leaves out a portion. The sample lists roughly 89,000 clones, 75% to 95% seen once, with 15% to 20% in the top ten. What was sequenced was blood. The receptors originated from a man aged 50-59 years in good health.

The V call is TRBV5-8, the J call TRBJ1-1; perhaps TRBD1 as D (5 bases). The length of the CDR3 is 15 residues. Trimming removed 3 bases from V and 5 bases from J, with 17 bases in between. Germline V lookup: CDR1 SGHTS, CDR2 YDEGEE. DNA for the CDR3: TGTGCCAGCAGCTCCGGGGGAGCTTTTATTACTGAAGCTTTCTTT. Translated: CASSSGGAFITEAFF.

This chain connects TRBV7-2 to TRBJ2-5; D not resolved. Germline lookup yields CDR1 SGHTA and CDR2 FQGNSA. V lost 3 bases and J lost 5, with 13 bases in between. CDR3 length equals 14 residues. In nucleotides, the CDR3 is TGTGCCAGCAGCTTGAGGACCGCCACGGAGACCCAGTACTTC. Encoded protein: CASSLRTATETQYF.

The chain carries TRBV5-4 and TRBJ2-1; perhaps TRBD2 as D (5 bases). The germline V gene has CDR1 SGHNT and CDR2 YYREEE (reference sequence). This CDR3 spans 14 amino acids. Between the trimmed V and J ends, which lost 1 base and 8 bases, there was a span of 13 bases. The CDR3 region is CASSLSRGVYEQFF. Written as DNA, the CDR3 is TGTGCCAGCAGCTTGTCACGGGGTGTCTATGAGCAGTTCTTC.